These 4 T cell receptor beta chains share one sample of origin, sequenced in a study of OX40 agonist ivuxolimab in advanced cancers. Libraries were prepared by immunoSEQ multiplex PCR; TCRdb keeps only in-frame clonotypes and omits some of them. The sample carries more than 75,000 clones, around 89% recorded once. Sequencing was performed on CD4+ or CD8+ T cells sorted from blood, taken in a trial of the OX40 agonist ivuxolimab. Receptor source: an adult with an advanced solid tumor such as melanoma, head and neck, liver or kidney cancer.

A single count supports this clone. The chain employs TRBV9 and TRBJ1-1; the D gene is possibly TRBD1 (5 bases). Germline CDR1 and CDR2: SGDLS and YYNGEE. Trimming took 2 bases from V and 1 from J, leaving 15 bases between them. This CDR3 comprises 16 residues. The CDR3 DNA sequence: TGTGCCAGCAGCGTTCCACGGGGGACCCCGAACACTGAAGCTTTCTTT. Protein sequence: CASSVPRGTPNTEAFF.

This clone was seen only once. CDR3 amino acids: CASTGRGNQPQHF. In DNA form, the CDR3 reads TGTGCCAGCACAGGGAGAGGCAATCAGCCCCAGCATTTT. This chain joins TRBV9 and TRBJ1-5, with TRBD1 as a possible D gene (5 bases). Between the trimmed V and J ends, which lost 6 bases and 2 bases, there was a span of 9 bases. This CDR3 has 13 residues. Germline assignment: CDR1 SGDLS and CDR2 YYNGEE.

The rearrangement joins TRBV6-5 to TRBJ2-7; D not resolved. Trimming removed 6 bases at V and 6 bases at J, with 21 bases between. Per germline, CDR1 MNHEY and CDR2 SVGAGI. This CDR3 spans 15 amino acids. The CDR3 spells CASSPHLRIQSEQYF. CDR3 nucleotide sequence: TGTGCCAGCAGCCCCCACCTTCGGATCCAAAGCGAGCAGTACTTC.

The J gene is TRBJ2-5, the V gene TRBV18; D gene uncertain. The CDR3 has 12 residues. CDR1 and CDR2 (germline): KGHSH, LQKENI. The ends were cut back, 3 bases at V and 5 bases at J, with 7 bases in the middle. Here the CDR3 reads CASSPQMETQYF. In nucleotides, the CDR3 is TGTGCCAGCTCACCCCAGATGGAGACCCAGTACTTC.